Listed here are 2 T cell receptor beta chains from one sample, sequenced in a study of OX40 agonist ivuxolimab in advanced cancers. Repertoires were generated with immunoSEQ multiplex PCR, while TCRdb's copy carries only in-frame clones and drops some. Here the sample spans around 77,000 clones, approximately 83% being singletons. Sequencing was performed on CD4+ or CD8+ T cells sorted from blood, taken in a trial of the OX40 agonist ivuxolimab. These receptors all come from an adult with an advanced solid tumor such as melanoma, head and neck, liver or kidney cancer.

V is TRBV19 and J is TRBJ1-2, with 8 positions matching TRBD1. Per the germline V gene, CDR1 is LNHDA and CDR2 is SQIVND (reference sequence). With V trimmed by 3 bases and J by 4 bases, 10 bases remained unmatched. The CDR3 loop spans 16 amino acids. The chain's CDR3 is CASSILGRGHSYGYTF. The CDR3 DNA is TGTGCCAGTAGTATTCTTGGCAGGGGGCATAGCTATGGCTACACCTTC.

This clone was counted between two and nine times. V gene TRBV7-9 combines with J gene TRBJ1-1; D unresolved. The germline gives CDR1 SEHNR, CDR2 FQNEAQ (reference sequence). Trimming took off 5 bases at V and 3 bases at J, with 7 bases between the two ends. This CDR3 comprises 12 residues. The CDR3 loop is CASSPWDTEAFF. CDR3 nucleotide sequence: TGTGCCAGCAGCCCCTGGGACACTGAAGCTTTCTTT.